These 3 T cell receptor beta chains came from one sample sequenced in a study of regulatory T cells in long-lasting Graves disease (dated by TCRdb to the early 2020s). Clones were called with MiXCR by TCRdb after fastp trimmed the public reads at Q25, and only in-frame beta chains were retained. A single entry per CDR3 protein holds the most common genes and DNA from its merged rows. The sample table lists about 700 distinct CDR3 sequences, approximately 57% of them with a count of one. The ten largest make up more than 20% of the sample. For both TCR sequencing and RNA sequencing, RNA was extracted from PBMCs in TRIzol. Material: peripheral blood mononuclear cells (PBMCs), obtained with antithyroid drug treatment, in newly diagnosed or persistent Graves disease (not recorded which). All receptors come from a woman aged 35 to 49 with Graves disease. Donor details come from another sample of the same person, matched by shared clones.

This clonotype was detected only once. The J gene is TRBJ2-2, the V gene TRBV5-4, with D perhaps TRBD2 (5 bases). Germline values: CDR1 SGHNT, CDR2 YYREEE (reference sequence). Trimming took off 1 base at V and 8 bases at J, with 12 bases between the two ends. CDR3 length equals 14 residues. CDR3 sequence: CASSLLTAGGELFF. CDR3 bases: TGTGCCAGCAGCTTGTTGACGGCGGGTGGGGAGCTGTTTTTT.

This clonotype was seen a handful of times. The DNA of the CDR3 is TGTGCCAGCGTCGCCTACAATGAGCAGTTCTTC. This encodes CASVAYNEQFF. V and J are TRBV12-3 or TRBV12-4 and TRBJ2-1, with D hard to call. With 8 bases removed from V and 2 bases from J, the gap between germline ends came to 4 bases. This CDR3 comprises 11 residues.

This clonotype was seen only once. The chain carries TRBV9 and TRBJ2-2, with D possibly matching TRBD1 (6 bases). This CDR3 is 16 amino acids long. V was cut by 3 bases and J by 4 bases, with 16 bases left in between. CDR1 is SGDLS, CDR2 YYNGEE, per germline. Here the CDR3 reads CASSERQAPGTGELFF. The CDR3 DNA follows: TGTGCCAGCAGCGAAAGACAGGCCCCGGGCACCGGGGAGCTGTTTTTT.